This is a list of T cell receptor beta chains from one sample in a study of blood T cell repertoires in COVID-19. TCRdb's copy holds only in-frame clones and misses some; the assay was immunoSEQ multiplex PCR. The sample includes some 190,000 clones, approximately 90% of them seen just once. The sequencing sample was made of PBMCs or T cells enriched from blood (not recorded which). Receptor source: a woman between 35 and 50 years old in a cohort exposed to, infected with or recovered from COVID-19 (not recorded which). Both conserved end residues are part of each CDR3. The D gene is left open where the match is weak. Clone size is not always given. Where it is, it says once, few, many or a class for expanded clones.

D gene	clone size	V gene	J gene	CDR3 protein	CDR3 DNA
TRBD2	-	TRBV27	TRBJ2-2	CASSFSAGGRGELFF	TGTGCCAGCAGTTTTTCGGCGGGAGGGCGCGGGGAGCTGTTTTTT
-	-	TRBV27	TRBJ1-2	CASSLADRHYGYTF	TGTGCCAGCAGTCTCGCCGACAGGCACTATGGCTACACCTTC
TRBD2	-	TRBV9	TRBJ2-2	CASSPRLAGHTGELFF	TGTGCCAGCAGCCCCAGACTAGCGGGACACACCGGGGAGCTGTTTTTT
-	-	TRBV5-1	TRBJ2-1	CASSYYRVINNEQFF	TGCGCCAGCAGCTATTACAGGGTTATTAACAATGAGCAGTTCTTC
-	-	TRBV11-3	TRBJ2-7	CASSFGTHYEQYF	TGTGCCAGCAGCTTCGGGACTCACTACGAGCAGTACTTC
-	-	TRBV7-8	TRBJ1-1	CASSPVAGGWSTEAFF	TGTGCCAGCAGCCCCGTTGCGGGGGGTTGGAGCACTGAAGCTTTCTTT
-	-	TRBV11-1	TRBJ1-1	CASSLGRPGNTEAFF	TGTGCCAGCAGCTTAGGCCGGCCAGGGAACACTGAAGCTTTCTTT
TRBD1	-	TRBV29-1	TRBJ1-2	CSVEGRGYNYGYTF	TGCAGCGTTGAAGGCAGGGGGTATAACTATGGCTACACCTTC
-	few	TRBV4-1	TRBJ2-7	CASSQGARYEQYF	TGCGCCAGCAGCCAAGGGGCCCGTTACGAGCAGTACTTC
TRBD2	-	TRBV27	TRBJ2-1	CASSSGGLEQFF	TGTGCCAGCAGCAGCGGGGGGCTCGAGCAGTTCTTC
-	-	TRBV5-4	TRBJ1-3	CASSSKNTIYF	TGTGCCAGCAGCTCTAAAAACACCATATATTTT
TRBD2	-	TRBV12-3/TRBV12-4	TRBJ2-1	CASSLAGLGVQFF	TGTGCCAGCAGTTTAGCTGGACTAGGGGTGCAGTTCTTC
TRBD1	-	TRBV4-3	TRBJ2-1	CASSQDRRQGLYNEQFF	TGCGCCAGCAGCCAAGATCGCCGACAGGGGCTTTACAATGAGCAGTTCTTC
-	once	TRBV5-6	TRBJ2-7	CASSLQANEQYF	TGTGCCAGCAGCTTGCAAGCGAACGAGCAGTACTTC
-	-	TRBV28	TRBJ1-2	CASRTAGEVNGYTF	TGTGCCAGCAGAACCGCAGGGGAAGTGAATGGCTACACCTTC
-	-	TRBV3-1/TRBV3-2	TRBJ2-7	CASSPRGTGATYEQYF	TGTGCCAGCAGCCCCCGGGGAACTGGCGCGACCTACGAGCAGTACTTC
TRBD1	-	TRBV15	TRBJ1-4	CASNRGREKLFF	TGTGCCAGTAACAGGGGGAGGGAAAAACTGTTTTTT
TRBD2	-	TRBV4-3	TRBJ2-1	CASSQGWTSNSYNEQFF	TGCGCCAGCAGCCAAGGATGGACTAGCAACTCCTACAATGAGCAGTTCTTC
-	-	TRBV7-6	TRBJ1-2	CASSPGGGNYGYTF	TGTGCCAGCAGCCCTGGGGGGGGAAACTATGGCTACACCTTC
-	-	TRBV11-2	TRBJ1-2	CASSLARGDGYTF	TGTGCCAGCAGCTTAGCACGGGGGGATGGCTACACCTTC
TRBD2	few	TRBV11-2	TRBJ2-7	CASSWGLVNEQYF	TGTGCCAGCAGCTGGGGACTAGTCAACGAGCAGTACTTC
-	-	TRBV7-2	TRBJ1-3	CASSLDSTGNTIYF	TGTGCCAGCAGCTTAGACAGTACTGGAAACACCATATATTTT
-	-	TRBV5-8	TRBJ1-1	CASSLGKGSTEAFF	TGTGCCAGCAGCTTGGGTAAAGGGAGCACTGAAGCTTTCTTT
-	-	TRBV5-8	TRBJ1-5	CASSSAGSPYQPQHF	TGTGCCAGCAGCTCGGCGGGCAGCCCTTATCAGCCCCAGCATTTT
-	-	TRBV10-1	TRBJ2-7	CASSESGRGAHEQYF	TGCGCCAGCAGTGAGTCTGGAAGGGGTGCCCACGAGCAGTACTTC
TRBD1	-	TRBV29-1	TRBJ2-4	CSVLGQGNIQYF	TGCAGCGTCTTAGGACAGGGAAACATTCAGTACTTC
-	once	TRBV30	TRBJ2-3	CAWGQGLTGDTQYF	TGTGCCTGGGGGCAGGGTTTAACGGGAGATACGCAGTATTTT